The clone carrying this T cell receptor (beta chain) was detected only a few times. Germline V gives CDR1 WNHNN, CDR2 SYGVQD (reference sequence). V gave up 3 bases and J gave up 4 bases, with 9 bases separating them. The CDR3 runs to 14 residues. Repertoires were generated with immunoSEQ multiplex PCR, while TCRdb's copy carries only in-frame clones and drops some. The table shows around 140,000 clones, with approximately 91% occurring only once. The data originate from a study of control samples from healthy donors and cancer patients. Sequenced input: blood. The clonotype was recovered from a man aged 30-40 years in good health. The chain uses TRBV10-1 and TRBJ2-2; maybe TRBD2 (6 bases). CDR3: CASSEGRPTGELFF. CDR3 DNA: TGCGCCAGCAGTGAAGGGAGGCCCACCGGGGAGCTGTTTTTT.